This T cell receptor (beta chain) was captured in a study of T cells of healthy individuals. This clonotype was picked up many times. Germline CDR1 and CDR2: MGHRA and YSYEKL. Trimming pared 1 base from V and 6 bases from J, leaving 22 bases between. This CDR3 spans 18 amino acids. TCRdb re-analysed the 5' RACE reads in MiXCR, keeping a single row per CDR3 protein. The table shows around 98,000 distinct CDR3 sequences, with approximately 18% occurring only once. The chain uses TRBV4-1 and TRBJ1-5; weak D call: TRBD1 (5 bases). This TCR was recovered from a human donor in good health. CDR3 in amino acids: CASSQGSQLRGYAQPQHF. The CDR3 nucleotides are TGCGCCAGCAGCCAAGGGTCACAACTAAGGGGATATGCTCAGCCCCAGCATTTT.